This TCR beta chain was captured in a study of T-cell reconstitution after alpha-beta-depleted transplantation in children. This clonotype has ten or more counts. The germline gives CDR1 KGHSH, CDR2 LQKENI. The V end was cut by 6 bases, the J end by 5 bases, with 17 bases between. The CDR3 loop spans 15 amino acids. This sample's TCRbeta library carried unique molecular identifier barcodes. TCRdb called the PCR reads again in MiXCR, with one record for every CDR3 protein. The table includes around 500,000 distinct CDR3 sequences, about an eighth detected once. The rearrangement uses TRBV18 and TRBJ2-1, with no clear D. The TCR sequence derives from a human donor who donated a stem cell graft to a child with combined immunodeficiency. Sequencing used PBMCs from the stem cell graft donor, obtained from the stem cell graft. CDR3 in amino acids: CASSPLLRTDNEQFF. The CDR3 nucleotides read TGTGCCAGCTCTCCCCTTCTTAGGACGGACAATGAGCAGTTCTTC.